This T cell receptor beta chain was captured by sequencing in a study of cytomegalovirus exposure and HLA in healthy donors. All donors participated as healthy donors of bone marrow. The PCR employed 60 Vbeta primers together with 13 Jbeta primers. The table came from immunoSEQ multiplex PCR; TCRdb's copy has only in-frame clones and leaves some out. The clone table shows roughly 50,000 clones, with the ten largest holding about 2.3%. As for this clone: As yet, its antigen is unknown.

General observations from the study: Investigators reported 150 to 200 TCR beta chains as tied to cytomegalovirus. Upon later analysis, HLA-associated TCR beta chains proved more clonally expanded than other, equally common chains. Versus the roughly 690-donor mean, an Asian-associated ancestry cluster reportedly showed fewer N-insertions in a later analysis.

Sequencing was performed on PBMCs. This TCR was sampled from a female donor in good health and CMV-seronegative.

CDR3: CASSQTVKGNTEAFF. The CDR3 coding sequence is TGTGCCAGCAGCCAGACAGTGAAAGGAAACACTGAAGCTTTCTTT. This chain connects TRBV4-2 to TRBJ1-1, with D maybe TRBD1 (5 bases). Germline V gene sequence: CDR1 LGHNA, CDR2 YNFKEQ. The V and J ends lost 3 bases and 2 bases respectively, with 13 bases between them. The CDR3 is 15 amino acids.